This entry describes one T cell receptor beta chain. What it binds is unknown. The sample comes from a study of T cell responses to AZD1222 COVID-19 vaccine. General observations from the study: Spike-specific TCR breadth and depth rose after two AZD1222 doses. Baseline seropositives among AZD1222 recipients totaled only six. It should be noted that donors were predominantly white British and more often female, and clonal diversity was possibly underestimated. Along spike, vaccine-associated CD4 TCRs were found throughout, with dominance at 160-218 and 743-854.

Germline V CDR1 and CDR2: WNHNN, SYGVQD (reference sequence). V lost 0 bases and J lost 7, with 13 bases in between. The CDR3 contains 15 residues. Assay: immunoSEQ multiplex PCR; the TCRdb copy retains only in-frame clones and omits some. The profile shows about 140,000 clones, just under 95% of them singletons. The receptor was derived from an adult who had recovered from COVID-19. Sequencing used peripheral blood, obtained after recovery from COVID-19. The chain is built from TRBV10-1 and TRBJ2-4, with D tentatively TRBD1 (7 bases). The CDR3 DNA reads as TGCGCCAGCAGTGAGTCGATTGGAGGGGGCAACATTCAGTACTTC. This codes for CASSESIGGGNIQYF.